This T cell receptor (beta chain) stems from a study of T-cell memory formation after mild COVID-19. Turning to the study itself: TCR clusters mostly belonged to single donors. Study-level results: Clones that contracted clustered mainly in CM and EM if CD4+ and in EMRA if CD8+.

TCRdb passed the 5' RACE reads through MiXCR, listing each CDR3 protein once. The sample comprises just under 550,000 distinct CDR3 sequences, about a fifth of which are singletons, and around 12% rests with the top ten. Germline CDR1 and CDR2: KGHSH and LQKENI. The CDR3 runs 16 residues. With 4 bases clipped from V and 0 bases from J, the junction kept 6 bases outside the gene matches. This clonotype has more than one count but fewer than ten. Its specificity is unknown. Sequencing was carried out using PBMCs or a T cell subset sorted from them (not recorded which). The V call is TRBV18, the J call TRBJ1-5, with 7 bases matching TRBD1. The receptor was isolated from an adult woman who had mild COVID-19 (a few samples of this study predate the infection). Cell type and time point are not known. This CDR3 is CASSLGDSNSNQPQHF. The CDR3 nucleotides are TGTGCCAGCTCACTTGGGGACAGTAATAGCAATCAGCCCCAGCATTTT.